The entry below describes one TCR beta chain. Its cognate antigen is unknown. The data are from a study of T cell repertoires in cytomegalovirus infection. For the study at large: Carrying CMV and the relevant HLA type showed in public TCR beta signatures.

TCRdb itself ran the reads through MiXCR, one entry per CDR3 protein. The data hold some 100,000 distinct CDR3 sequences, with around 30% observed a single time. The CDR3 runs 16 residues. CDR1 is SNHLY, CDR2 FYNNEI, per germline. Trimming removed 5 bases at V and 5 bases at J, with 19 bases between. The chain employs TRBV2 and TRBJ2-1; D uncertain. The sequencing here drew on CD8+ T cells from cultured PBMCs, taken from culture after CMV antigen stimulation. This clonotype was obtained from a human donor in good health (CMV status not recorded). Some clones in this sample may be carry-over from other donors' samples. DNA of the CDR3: TGTGCCAGCAGTTCATCCGTCTTTATCGGAGACAATGAGCAGTTCTTC. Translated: CASSSSVFIGDNEQFF. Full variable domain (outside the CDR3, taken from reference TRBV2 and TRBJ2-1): EPEVTQTPSHQVTQMGQEVILRCVPISNHLYFYWYRQILGQKVEFLVSFYNNEISEKSEIFDDQFSVERPDGSNFTLKIRSTKLEDSAMYFCASSSSVFIGDNEQFFGPGTRLTVL.